The 14 T cell receptor beta chains below were found in one sample sequenced in a study of cytomegalovirus exposure and HLA in healthy donors. In the PCR, 60 Vbeta and 13 Jbeta primers were used. Clones were sequenced by immunoSEQ multiplex PCR, and TCRdb holds only the in-frame ones, with some missing. The repertoire holds 60,000 to 75,000 clones, approximately 60% seen once, with around 3% in the top ten. The sequencing input was PBMCs. These receptors came from a woman between 45 and 60 years old in good health and CMV-seronegative.

V gene TRBV15 combines with J gene TRBJ2-7; 7 nucleotides agree with TRBD2. V lost 4 bases and J lost 5; bases outside the gene matches: 14. There are 16 residues in the CDR3. CDR1 LNHNV and CDR2 YYDKDF come from the germline V gene (reference sequence). DNA for the CDR3: TGTGCCACCAGCAACCCCGGGGGGTCCGTTGGGGACGAGCAGTACTTC. Translated, it gives CATSNPGGSVGDEQYF.

The chain combines TRBV5-1 with TRBJ1-3; D unresolved. Germline assignment: CDR1 SGHRS and CDR2 YFSETQ. Between the trimmed V and J ends, which lost 0 bases and 0 bases, there was a span of 10 bases. The CDR3 loop spans 16 amino acids. This CDR3 is CASSLDLQFSGNTIYF. The DNA for the CDR3 is TGCGCCAGCAGCTTGGACCTACAGTTCTCTGGAAACACCATATATTTT.

The rearrangement uses TRBV10-3 and TRBJ2-5; 7 bases fit TRBD2. The DNA end lines up better with TRBJ2-7; the J call may be wrong. This CDR3 has 14 residues. The germline V gene encodes CDR1 ENHRY and CDR2 SYGVKD. The CDR3 loop reads CAISELGGAYEQYF. The CDR3 DNA reads TGTGCCATCAGTGAGTTGGGAGGGGCCTACGAGCAGTACTTC.

The rearrangement links TRBV7-2 to TRBJ2-6, with a weak D call TRBD1 (6 bases). Germline CDR1 reads SGHTA; CDR2 reads FQGNSA. With 0 bases removed from V and 9 bases from J, the gap between germline ends came to 15 bases. The CDR3 totals 16 residues. CDR3 sequence: CASSLALGGWGNVLTF. The DNA of the CDR3 is TGTGCCAGCAGCTTAGCGTTAGGGGGATGGGGCAACGTCCTGACTTTC. The whole variable domain, filled in from reference TRBV7-2 and TRBJ2-6, reads GAGVSQSPSNKVTEKGKDVELRCDPISGHTALYWYRQSLGQGLEFLIYFQGNSAPDKSGLPSDRFSAERTGGSVSTLTIQRTQQEDSAVYLCASSLALGGWGNVLTFGAGSRLTVL.

V usage is TRBV28 and J usage is TRBJ1-2; maybe TRBD1 (5 bases). Per the germline V gene, CDR1 is MDHEN and CDR2 is SYDVKM. V gave up 6 bases and J gave up 8 bases, with 19 bases separating them. This CDR3 region has 14 residues. CDR3 sequence (DNA): TGTGCCAGCAGGTTGCGACAGCCCCGGGGGGGCTACACCTTC. Residues: CASRLRQPRGGYTF.

The J gene is TRBJ1-3, the V gene TRBV4-2, with 10 bases matching TRBD1. The CDR3 runs to 17 residues. The J segment lost 2 bases and the V segment lost 0 bases, leaving 4 bases of the junction unmatched. Per the germline V gene, CDR1 is LGHNA and CDR2 is YNFKEQ. CDR3 region: CASSQERGQGTGNTIYF. The CDR3 DNA sequence: TGTGCCAGCAGCCAAGAGAGGGGACAGGGGACTGGAAACACCATATATTTT.

The CDR3 DNA is TGTGCCAGCAGTCTCCTCGGGGCAGGGGACACTGAAGCTTTCTTT. Its translation is CASSLLGAGDTEAFF. This chain connects TRBV6-5 to TRBJ1-1; perhaps TRBD1 as D (6 bases). Germline assignment: CDR1 MNHEY and CDR2 SVGAGI. The V gene lost 5 bases and the J gene lost 3 bases, with 16 bases spanning the gap. The CDR3 is 15 residues long.

The V and J genes are TRBV28 and TRBJ2-1, with D perhaps TRBD2 (6 bases). V gave up 5 bases and J gave up 3 bases, with 14 bases separating them. The CDR3 is 15 residues long. Germline loops: CDR1 MDHEN, CDR2 SYDVKM. The CDR3 nucleotides are TGTGCCAGCAGTGATAGCGGAGCGGACTACAATGAGCAGTTCTTC. Encoded protein: CASSDSGADYNEQFF. The full variable domain, in which reference TRBV28 and TRBJ2-1 provide the parts outside the CDR3, is DVKVTQSSRYLVKRTGEKVFLECVQDMDHENMFWYRQDPGLGLRLIYFSYDVKMKEKGDIPEGYSVSREKKERFSLILESASTNQTSMYLCASSDSGADYNEQFFGPGTRLTVL.

The table lists this clone with many counts. The chain couples TRBV2 to TRBJ1-2; D is unresolved. CDR3 length: 11 amino acids. V lost 6 bases to trimming and J lost 4 bases, with 6 bases between them. The germline V gene encodes CDR1 SNHLY and CDR2 FYNNEI. CDR3 amino acids: CASSPRYGYTF. CDR3 bases: TGTGCCAGCAGCCCTCGCTATGGCTACACCTTC.

Regarding this clone: The germline gene is not matched at one end of the junction; a read error may be the cause. The rearrangement uses TRBV6-5 and TRBJ2-5; 13 bases agree with TRBD2. Germline V gives CDR1 MNHEY, CDR2 SVGAGI. This CDR3 has 15 residues. The CDR3 DNA sequence: TGTGCCAGCAGACTAGCGGGAGGGCGGGCAGAGACCCAGCACTTC. This translates into CASRLAGGRAETQHF.

Only a few counts were recorded for this clone. V is TRBV7-3 and J is TRBJ2-3, with TRBD1 identical over 8 bases. Per the germline V gene, CDR1 is SGHTA and CDR2 is FQGTGA. Germline trimming cut 4 bases from V and 4 bases from J; bases unmatched to any gene: 4. CDR3 size: 14 residues. CDR3 bases: TGTGCCAGCAGCTCCGCAGGGGGCTCAGATACGCAGTATTTT. It specifies CASSSAGGSDTQYF. Using reference TRBV7-3 and TRBJ2-3 for the parts outside the CDR3, the full variable domain is GAGVSQTPSNKVTEKGKYVELRCDPISGHTALYWYRQSLGQGPEFLIYFQGTGAADDSGLPNDRFFAVRPEGSVSTLKIQRTERGDSAVYLCASSSAGGSDTQYFGPGTRLTVL.

The J gene is TRBJ1-2, the V gene TRBV4-1; the D is unclear. V lost 4 bases and J lost 3, with 15 bases in between. Germline CDR1 MGHRA, CDR2 YSYEKL. This CDR3 has 15 residues. The CDR3 DNA follows: TGCGCCAGCAGCCGTCTACTCCAATCCGACTATGGCTACACCTTC. Protein: CASSRLLQSDYGYTF.

The chain combines TRBV4-1 with TRBJ2-7; TRBD1 might be the D (6 bases). With 0 bases removed from V and 3 bases from J, the gap between germline ends came to 12 bases. Germline-derived CDR1 and CDR2 are MGHRA and YSYEKL. The CDR3 is 15 residues long. The CDR3 DNA reads as TGCGCCAGCAGCCAAGATAACAGGGCGTACTACGAGCAGTACTTC. This sequence encodes CASSQDNRAYYEQYF.

This chain uses TRBV15 with TRBJ1-1; D uncertain. Trimming removed 0 bases at V and 2 bases at J, with 4 bases between. This CDR3 is built from 13 residues. The germline CDR1 and CDR2 sequences are LNHNV and YYDKDF (reference sequence). CDR3 protein: CATSRDPNTEAFF. The CDR3 DNA is TGTGCCACCAGCAGAGATCCAAACACTGAAGCTTTCTTT.